This is a list of T cell receptor beta chains from one sample in a study of cytomegalovirus exposure and HLA in healthy donors. The data were produced by immunoSEQ multiplex PCR, yet TCRdb's version contains in-frame clones alone and is incomplete. The repertoire has tens of thousands of clones, roughly 84% of them found once; the top ten carry 2.7%. The sequenced sample was PBMCs. The source of these receptors is a man younger than 45 in good health and CMV-seronegative. The CDR3 runs from the conserved cysteine through the conserved F or W. The D gene is left open where the match is weak. Size is omitted from some rows. Given values are once, few, many or a class for expanded clones.

V gene	D gene	clone size	J gene	CDR3 protein	CDR3 DNA
TRBV7-2	TRBD1	.	TRBJ1-5	CASSLGTGNQPQHF	TGTGCCAGCAGCTTAGGGACAGGGAATCAGCCCCAGCATTTT
TRBV28	TRBD2	.	TRBJ2-1	CASRGYSGANNEQFF	TGTGCCAGCAGGGGGTATAGCGGGGCAAACAATGAGCAGTTCTTC
TRBV5-6	.	.	TRBJ2-7	CASSLVIRSYEQYF	TGTGCCAGCAGCTTGGTTATTCGGTCCTACGAGCAGTACTTC
TRBV9	TRBD1	.	TRBJ2-7	CASSFRTGAPYEQYF	TGTGCCAGCAGCTTCCGGACAGGAGCCCCCTACGAGCAGTACTTC
TRBV11-2	.	once	TRBJ1-5	CASSSNSNQPQHF	TGTGCCAGCAGCTCCAATAGCAATCAGCCCCAGCATTTT
TRBV18	TRBD1	.	TRBJ2-6	CASSPNRGTGANVLTF	TGTGCCAGCTCACCAAACAGGGGGACTGGGGCCAACGTCCTGACTTTC
TRBV7-9	TRBD2	.	TRBJ2-7	CASSLAGGEGSYEQYF	TGTGCCAGCAGCTTAGCGGGAGGGGAAGGGTCCTACGAGCAGTACTTC
TRBV5-1	.	.	TRBJ1-5	CASSLDGQFIQPQHF	TGCGCCAGCAGCTTGGATGGACAATTCATTCAGCCCCAGCATTTT
TRBV7-8	.	few	TRBJ1-2	CAYPGVHGYTF	TGTGCCTACCCAGGGGTGCATGGCTACACCTTC
TRBV7-3	TRBD1	few	TRBJ2-1	CASSLTGQGDNEQFF	TGTGCCAGCAGCTTAACGGGACAGGGAGACAATGAGCAGTTCTTC
TRBV6-5	.	.	TRBJ1-1	CASSYSYGENEAFF	TGTGCCAGCAGTTACTCGTACGGGGAGAATGAAGCTTTCTTT
TRBV10-3	.	.	TRBJ1-1	CAIGKAGEKSGAFF	TGTGCCATCGGAAAAGCAGGGGAGAAGTCGGGAGCTTTCTTT
TRBV15	.	.	TRBJ1-5	CATSSAHVELNQPQHF	TGTGCCACCAGCAGTGCCCACGTGGAGTTAAATCAGCCCCAGCATTTT
TRBV6-6	.	.	TRBJ2-5	CASSFQIHQETQYF	TGTGCCAGCAGTTTCCAAATCCACCAAGAGACCCAGTACTTC
TRBV5-1	TRBD1	.	TRBJ1-1	CASSSINRGYGTEAFF	TGCGCCAGCAGCTCAATCAACAGGGGGTATGGGACTGAAGCTTTCTTT
TRBV11-3	TRBD1	.	TRBJ1-1	CASSFLDRGRGEAFF	TGTGCCAGCAGCTTCCTCGACAGGGGGCGAGGGGAAGCTTTCTTT
TRBV7-9	.	once	TRBJ1-2	CASSWQGGYTF	TGTGCCAGCAGCTGGCAGGGTGGCTACACCTTC
TRBV2	.	.	TRBJ1-6	CASRSGRGTESPLHF	TGTGCCAGCCGGTCGGGCAGGGGTACAGAGTCACCCCTCCACTTT
TRBV6-1	TRBD1	.	TRBJ2-7	CASSSPGQGSYEQYF	TGTGCCAGCAGCTCTCCGGGACAGGGTTCCTACGAGCAGTACTTC
TRBV6-1	.	.	TRBJ1-2	CASSLEYGYTF	TGTGCCAGCAGTTTAGAGTATGGCTACACCTTC
TRBV4-1	TRBD1	.	TRBJ2-7	CASSQEERDSYLYEQYF	TGCGCCAGCAGCCAAGAAGAAAGGGACAGTTACCTCTACGAGCAGTACTTC
TRBV4-2	.	.	TRBJ2-7	CASSQDASSYEQYF	TGTGCCAGCAGCCAAGACGCCAGCTCCTACGAGCAGTACTTC
TRBV5-1	TRBD1	.	TRBJ1-6	CASSPDRENSPLHF	TGCGCCAGCAGCCCGGACAGGGAAAATTCACCCCTCCACTTT
TRBV10-3	.	.	TRBJ1-2	CAISESEAYGYTF	TGTGCCATCAGTGAGTCTGAGGCCTATGGCTACACCTTC
TRBV27	.	.	TRBJ1-6	CASAAVHNSPLHF	TGTGCCAGCGCCGCAGTTCATAATTCACCCCTCCACTTT
TRBV5-1	.	.	TRBJ2-7	CASSPDSLAYEQYF	TGCGCCAGCAGTCCGGACAGCCTTGCCTACGAGCAGTACTTC
TRBV7-9	.	few	TRBJ1-1	CASSTGQIEAFF	TGTGCCAGCAGCACCGGACAGATTGAAGCTTTCTTT
TRBV30	TRBD2	.	TRBJ2-5	CAWEQAGLETQYF	TGTGCCTGGGAGCAAGCGGGGTTGGAGACCCAGTACTTC
TRBV5-1	.	.	TRBJ1-4	CASTRNGDNEKLFF	TGCGCCAGCACCCGTAACGGGGATAATGAAAAACTGTTTTTT
TRBV30	.	.	TRBJ1-2	CAWSALTGGYTF	TGTGCCTGGAGTGCCCTTACCGGTGGCTACACCTTC
TRBV10-1	TRBD2	.	TRBJ2-1	CASSSSGDYSSYNEQFF	TGCGCCAGCAGTTCTAGCGGGGACTACAGCTCCTACAATGAGCAGTTCTTC
TRBV5-6	.	.	TRBJ2-1	CASSVFSGLAEQFF	TGTGCCAGCAGCGTCTTCTCGGGCCTAGCTGAGCAGTTCTTC
TRBV6-6	.	.	TRBJ1-5	CASSYRAGANNQPQHF	TGTGCCAGCAGTTACCGGGCGGGGGCTAACAATCAGCCCCAGCATTTT
TRBV5-1	.	few	TRBJ1-6	CASSLIPRVESPLHF	TGCGCCAGCAGCTTGATACCGAGGGTCGAGTCACCCCTCCACTTT
TRBV29-1	TRBD1	once	TRBJ1-1	CSARPSTGVGTEAFF	TGCAGCGCTAGACCCTCGACAGGGGTGGGCACTGAAGCTTTCTTT
TRBV10-2	TRBD1	.	TRBJ1-5	CASSGTGANQPQHF	TGCGCCAGCAGTGGGACAGGGGCCAATCAGCCCCAGCATTTT
TRBV30	.	.	TRBJ2-1	CAWRVGRGEQFF	TGTGCCTGGAGAGTTGGGAGAGGGGAGCAGTTCTTC
TRBV14	TRBD1	.	TRBJ2-7	CASSPRLQTGGKDEQYF	TGTGCCAGCAGCCCCCGTTTGCAAACAGGGGGCAAGGACGAGCAGTACTTC
TRBV7-9	.	.	TRBJ1-1	CASRLTGENTEAFF	TGTGCCAGCAGACTGACAGGTGAGAACACTGAAGCTTTCTTT
TRBV19	TRBD1	once	TRBJ1-1	CASSMGRDRKNTEAFF	TGTGCCAGTAGTATGGGTCGGGACAGGAAGAACACTGAAGCTTTCTTT
TRBV5-6	.	.	TRBJ2-3	CASSLALDTQYF	TGTGCCAGCAGCTTGGCATTAGATACGCAGTATTTT
TRBV7-9	TRBD1	.	TRBJ1-1	CASSHTGGRYSEAFF	TGTGCCAGCAGCCACACAGGGGGCCGTTATTCGGAAGCTTTCTTT
TRBV19	.	.	TRBJ1-2	CASSIDGGHRRNYGYTF	TGTGCCAGTAGTATAGATGGAGGCCATCGTAGGAACTATGGCTACACCTTC
TRBV7-2	.	.	TRBJ1-6	CASSAQVRSPLHF	TGTGCCAGCAGCGCCCAGGTTCGCTCACCCCTCCACTTT
TRBV5-1	.	.	TRBJ1-2	CASSLGRGIYGYTF	TGCGCCAGCAGCTTGGGCAGGGGTATTTACGGCTACACCTTC
TRBV6-4	TRBD1	.	TRBJ2-2	CASSDSPGQGSGELFF	TGTGCCAGCAGTGACTCCCCGGGACAGGGGAGCGGGGAGCTGTTTTTT
TRBV2	.	.	TRBJ1-1	CASSEVGATRNTEAFF	TGTGCCAGCAGTGAAGTAGGGGCGACCAGGAACACTGAAGCTTTCTTT
TRBV27	.	.	TRBJ1-3	CASSLSQGNTIYF	TGTGCCAGCAGTTTATCTCAGGGAAACACCATATATTTT
TRBV6-1	TRBD1	.	TRBJ2-7	CASSGETGGARYEQYF	TGTGCCAGCAGTGGGGAGACAGGGGGCGCGCGGTACGAGCAGTACTTC
TRBV7-8	.	once	TRBJ2-7	CASSLGGQSSYEQYF	TGTGCCAGCAGCTTGGGGGGACAGTCTTCCTACGAGCAGTACTTC
TRBV19	.	.	TRBJ2-3	CASSIGGGGADTQYF	TGTGCCAGTAGTATTGGAGGGGGCGGCGCAGATACGCAGTATTTT
TRBV27	TRBD1	.	TRBJ2-3	CASSSYGQGSTDTQYF	TGTGCCAGCAGTTCTTACGGACAGGGGAGCACAGATACGCAGTATTTT